This T cell receptor beta chain was identified during a study of pediatric ulcerative colitis. General study points: In rectum, acute severe colitis had expanded clones and less diversity.

In the case of this clone: Its target is not known.

Libraries were prepared by immunoSEQ multiplex PCR; TCRdb keeps only in-frame clonotypes and omits some of them. The sample holds some 15,000 clones, approximately 80% seen once. One to two pinch biopsies were taken from the rectum during colonoscopy. The CDR3 runs 14 residues. V dropped 1 base and J dropped 9; count of bases not matched to a gene: 8. The germline CDR1 and CDR2 sequences are SGHAT and FQNNGV. Material for sequencing was gut tissue. The source of this sequence is a boy aged 5-17 years who was a control in a study of pediatric ulcerative colitis. The chain has TRBV11-2 and TRBJ1-1; TRBD1 aligns across 7 bases. The CDR3: CASSLASGTDKAFF. The CDR3 DNA reads TGTGCCAGCAGCTTAGCCTCAGGGACAGATAAAGCTTTCTTT.